This T cell receptor beta chain came from a study of CD8+ T cells in alopecia areata. Study results and limitations: Among the 100 top clones, expanded CD8+ clones, like scalp clonality, were significantly decreased by tofacitinib. Normal scalp had lower clonality than lesional scalp, with alopecia totalis/universalis lesions showing this most strongly.

Indicated treatment: oral pan-JAK inhibitor, 5-10 mg twice daily. In germline, CDR1 is GTSNPN, CDR2 SVGIG (reference sequence). V lost 6 bases to trimming and J lost 2 bases; unmatched junction nucleotides: 3. CDR3 length equals 13 residues. About this clone itself: Antigen specificity is unknown.

Following RNA extraction, reverse transcription yielded cDNA that acted as the sequencing template. Using immunoSEQ multiplex PCR, the repertoire was profiled, and TCRdb retains in-frame clones only, with some absent. The table has roughly 110,000 clones, 84% seen once. The clonotype originates from a human donor with alopecia areata. The sequencing here drew on CD8+ T cells sorted from blood, taken at week 24, from a patient treated with tofacitinib. V gene TRBV30 combines with J gene TRBJ2-2; TRBD1 matches at 7 bases. The CDR3, as DNA: TGTGCCTGCGGGACAGAAAACACCGGGGAGCTGTTTTTT. Its protein is CACGTENTGELFF.